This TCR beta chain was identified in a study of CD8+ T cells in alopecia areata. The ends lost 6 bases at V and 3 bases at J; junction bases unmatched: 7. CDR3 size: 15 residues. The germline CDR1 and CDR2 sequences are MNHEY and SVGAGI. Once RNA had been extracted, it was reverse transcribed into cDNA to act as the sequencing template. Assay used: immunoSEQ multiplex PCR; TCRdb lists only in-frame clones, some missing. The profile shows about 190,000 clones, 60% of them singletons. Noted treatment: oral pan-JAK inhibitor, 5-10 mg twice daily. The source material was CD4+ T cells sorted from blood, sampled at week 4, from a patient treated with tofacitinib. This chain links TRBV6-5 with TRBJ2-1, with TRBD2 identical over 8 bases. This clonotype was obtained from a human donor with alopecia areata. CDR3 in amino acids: CASSPAGEGYNEQFF. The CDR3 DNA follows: TGTGCCAGCAGCCCAGCGGGAGAAGGCTACAATGAGCAGTTCTTC.